This TCR beta chain was recorded in a study of shared clonotypes between healthy human individuals. Data came from immunoSEQ multiplex PCR; TCRdb stores just in-frame clones and leaves some out. This table has over a million clones, approximately 80% appearing once. The clonotype comes from a man between 18 and 29 years old in good health. Some clones in this sample may be carry-over from other donors' samples. The sequencing input was memory CD4+ T cells from PBMCs. Subset reported: CD45RA-negative fraction.

The DNA for the CDR3 is TGCGCCAGCAGCTCACAGGGAGGCGAGACCCAGTACTTC. It translates to CASSSQGGETQYF. J is TRBJ2-5 and V is TRBV5-1; D possibly uses TRBD1 or TRBD2 (6 bases each). V was trimmed by 3 bases and J by 5 bases, leaving 11 bases between them. CDR1 and CDR2 from the germline V gene are SGHRS and YFSETQ. The CDR3 covers 13 residues.